The entry that follows covers one T cell receptor (beta chain) sequence. Its specificity is not known. This could be a read error, since a much larger clone is one nucleotide away. The data originate from a study of early T cells in non-severe SARS-CoV-2 infection. Study information: RNA in bulk from unsorted whole blood was sequenced, and chains were unpaired. Whole-study findings and limits: Matching results from VDJdb favored anti-spike CD8 responses, leaving private and CD4 specificities undetected.

V lost 4 bases and J 0 bases, leaving 9 bases between the germline ends. The length of the CDR3 is 16 residues. Germline lookup yields CDR1 KGHDR and CDR2 SFDVKD. Individually, cDNA molecules had unique molecular identifiers attached to them. In TCRdb, the 5' RACE reads were re-called with MiXCR into one record per CDR3 protein. The table lists about 39,000 distinct CDR3 sequences, roughly 6% of them singletons, with 4% to 5.5% in the top ten. The chain employs TRBV24-1 and TRBJ2-6; possibly TRBD1 or TRBD2 for D (5 bases each). The TCR was taken from an adult who was a healthcare worker with PCR-confirmed SARS-CoV-2 infection or an uninfected control (not recorded which). Material: whole blood, obtained at baseline. Written as DNA, the CDR3 is TGTGCCACCAGTGACGGGGCAGCCTCTGGGGCCAACGTCCTGACTTTC. Translating gives CATSDGAASGANVLTF.